Listed below are T cell receptor beta chains from one sample, sequenced in a study of control samples from healthy donors and cancer patients. Sequencing used immunoSEQ multiplex PCR; TCRdb keeps in-frame clones, though not all of them. Of 150,000 or so clones detected, 85% to 95% appear once; the ten largest clones hold 13% to 15%. Input material: PBMCs. These receptors were collected from a man aged 55 to 69 with colorectal cancer. The CDR3 runs from the conserved cysteine through the conserved F or W. The D gene is left open where the match is weak. Clone size appears in some rows only: once, few, many, or a class for an expanded clone.

TRBV16	TRBJ1-1	.	.	CASSQLRVTNTEAFF	TGTGCCAGTAGCCAATTAAGGGTGACTAACACTGAAGCTTTCTTT
TRBV7-9	TRBJ1-5	.	TRBD1	CASSPGTGGPSGPQHF	TGTGCCAGCAGCCCAGGGACAGGGGGCCCTAGCGGGCCCCAGCATTTT
TRBV7-8	TRBJ1-3	.	.	CASSLGSGNTIYF	TGTGCCAGCAGCCTGGGATCTGGAAACACCATATATTTT
TRBV27	TRBJ1-1	.	.	CASSSPRTANTEAFF	TGTGCCAGCAGTTCCCCAAGGACGGCGAACACTGAAGCTTTCTTT
TRBV5-1	TRBJ1-6	.	TRBD1	CASSSRSLQGQGSSPLHF	TGCGCCAGCAGCTCTCGGAGCCTACAGGGGCAGGGGAGTTCCCCCCTCCACTTT
TRBV28	TRBJ2-7	once	.	CASSSTMGEQYF	TGTGCCAGCAGTTCAACCATGGGAGAGCAGTACTTC
TRBV25-1	TRBJ2-1	.	TRBD1	CASSPQPGQGPGNEQFF	TGTGCCAGCAGCCCGCAACCGGGACAGGGGCCCGGGAATGAGCAGTTCTTC
TRBV11-3	TRBJ2-2	.	TRBD2	CASSPRTSLAGELFF	TGTGCCAGCAGCCCACGGACTAGCCTGGCCGGGGAGCTGTTTTTT
TRBV5-1	TRBJ1-2	.	.	CASSLAKGGKADYGYTF	TGCGCCAGCAGCTTGGCCAAAGGGGGGAAAGCGGACTATGGCTACACCTTC
TRBV30	TRBJ1-3	.	.	CAWSHGHSGNTIYF	TGTGCCTGGAGTCACGGTCACTCTGGAAACACCATATATTTT
TRBV30	TRBJ1-4	.	TRBD1	CASRQGQGQKKLFF	TGTGCCTCCCGCCAGGGACAGGGTCAAAAAAAACTGTTTTTT
TRBV21-1	TRBJ2-5	.	.	CASSKATGVLQETQYF	TGTGCCAGCAGCAAAGCGACAGGGGTACTCCAAGAGACCCAGTACTTC
TRBV18	TRBJ2-7	.	.	CASSPSLGGGDEQYF	TGTGCCAGCTCACCCTCCCTGGGAGGGGGGGACGAGCAGTACTTC
TRBV9	TRBJ2-2	.	.	CASSPRTNGELFF	TGTGCCAGCAGCCCGAGGACGAACGGGGAGCTGTTTTTT
TRBV4-3	TRBJ2-7	.	.	CASSQESGYYEQYF	TGCGCCAGCAGCCAAGAATCGGGGTACTACGAGCAGTACTTC
TRBV1	TRBJ2-1	.	.	CTSSQDIAGGNYNEQFF	TGCACCAGCAGCCAAGATATAGCGGGGGGAAACTACAATGAGCAGTTCTTC
TRBV6-5	TRBJ2-7	.	.	CASSYSKGEQYF	TGTGCCAGCAGTTACTCGAAGGGCGAGCAGTACTTC
TRBV3-1/TRBV3-2	TRBJ1-1	.	.	CASSQGTPLYTEAFF	TGTGCCAGCAGCCAAGGGACACCCTTGTACACTGAAGCTTTCTTT
TRBV3-1/TRBV3-2	TRBJ1-1	.	.	CASSQEGIRVNTEAFF	TGTGCCAGCAGCCAAGAGGGGATACGTGTGAACACTGAAGCTTTCTTT
TRBV6-5	TRBJ1-1	.	.	CASSRDPQATEAFF	TGTGCCAGCAGCAGGGACCCGCAGGCCACTGAAGCTTTCTTT
TRBV23-1	TRBJ2-3	.	.	CATWGRDRTDTQYF	TGCGCCACCTGGGGACGGGATAGGACAGATACGCAGTATTTT
TRBV3-1/TRBV3-2	TRBJ1-1	.	TRBD1	CASSQDKSWGQRGAFF	TGTGCCAGCAGCCAAGATAAGTCTTGGGGACAGAGGGGAGCTTTCTTT
TRBV9	TRBJ2-5	once	.	CASSVGQTQETQYF	TGTGCCAGCAGCGTCGGACAGACTCAAGAGACCCAGTACTTC
TRBV10-1	TRBJ2-3	.	.	CASSAQGSTDTQYF	TGCGCCAGCAGCGCACAGGGTAGCACAGATACGCAGTATTTT
TRBV5-1	TRBJ2-1	.	TRBD2	CASSLLGGPNEQFF	TGCGCCAGCAGCCTACTGGGAGGGCCAAATGAGCAGTTCTTC
TRBV6-6	TRBJ2-2	.	TRBD1	CASSPGTGTPNTGELFF	TGTGCCAGCAGTCCAGGGACAGGTACCCCGAACACCGGGGAGCTGTTTTTT